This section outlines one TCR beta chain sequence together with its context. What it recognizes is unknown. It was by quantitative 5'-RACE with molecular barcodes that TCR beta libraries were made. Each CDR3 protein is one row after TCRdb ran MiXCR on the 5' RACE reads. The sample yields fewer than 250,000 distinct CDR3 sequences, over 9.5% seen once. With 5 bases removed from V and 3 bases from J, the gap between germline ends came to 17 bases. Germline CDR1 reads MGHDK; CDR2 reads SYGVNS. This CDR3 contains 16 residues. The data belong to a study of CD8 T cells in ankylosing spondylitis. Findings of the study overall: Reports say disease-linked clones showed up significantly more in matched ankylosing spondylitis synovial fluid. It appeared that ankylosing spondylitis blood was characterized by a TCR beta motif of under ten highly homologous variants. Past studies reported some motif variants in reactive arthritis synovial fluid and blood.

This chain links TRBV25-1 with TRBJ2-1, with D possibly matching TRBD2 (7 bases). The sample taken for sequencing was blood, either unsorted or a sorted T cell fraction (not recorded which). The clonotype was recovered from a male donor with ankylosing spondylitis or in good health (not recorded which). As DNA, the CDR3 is TGTGCCAGCAGTCGGGACACCGGGGGGAACTACAATGAGCAGTTCTTC. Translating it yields CASSRDTGGNYNEQFF.